Following are 32 T cell receptor beta chains from one sample sequenced in a study of PD-L1 blockade in urothelial cancer. Time point defined: pretreatment peripheral blood. Assay: immunoSEQ multiplex PCR; the TCRdb copy retains only in-frame clones and omits some. The sample has just over 50,000 clones; about 68% are singletons. This sample comprised PBMCs, obtained around atezolizumab (anti-PD-L1) treatment. The receptors derive from a man aged 70-80 years with urothelial cancer.

This clone appeared once. The V gene is TRBV14, the J gene TRBJ1-1; 11 bases align to TRBD1. From germline, CDR1 is SGHDN and CDR2 FVKESK. CDR3 length: 17 amino acids. The junction had 7 bases not matched to a gene; V was cut back by 4 bases and J by 0 bases. The CDR3 nucleotides read TGTGCCAGCAGCCCGAGGACAGGGGGCTTTCTGAACACTGAAGCTTTCTTT. Residues: CASSPRTGGFLNTEAFF.

The V call is TRBV29-1, the J call TRBJ2-5, with a weak D call TRBD1 (6 bases). The germline V gene has CDR1 SQVTM and CDR2 ANQGSEA. This CDR3 has 14 residues. Trimming pared 0 bases from V and 6 bases from J, leaving 14 bases between. CDR3: CSVEDKDSPKTQYF. CDR3 in DNA: TGCAGCGTTGAAGATAAGGACAGCCCTAAGACCCAGTACTTC. Complete variable domain (other parts from reference TRBV29-1 and TRBJ2-5): SAVISQKPSRDICQRGTSLTIQCQVDSQVTMMFWYRQQPGQSLTLIATANQGSEATYESGFVIDKFPISRPNLTFSTLTVSNMSPEDSSIYLCSVEDKDSPKTQYFGPGTRLLVL.

The gene calls are TRBV5-1 and TRBJ2-7, with 8 bases matching TRBD1. The CDR3 is 15 residues long. CDR1 and CDR2 (germline): SGHRS, YFSETQ. V was pared by 4 bases and J by 3 bases, with 9 bases of the junction left unmatched. Here the CDR3 DNA reads TGCGCCAGCAGCCCCTCCGGGACAGGATTCTACGAGCAGTACTTC. Translation: CASSPSGTGFYEQYF.

This clone was counted a few times. This chain connects TRBV6-1 to TRBJ1-2; D is unclear. Between the trimmed V and J ends, which lost 7 bases and 4 bases, there was a span of 16 bases. Germline values: CDR1 MNHNS, CDR2 SASEGT. The CDR3 has 14 amino acids. The CDR3 region is CASTPRPEGYGYTF. CDR3 DNA: TGTGCCAGCACTCCTAGGCCCGAGGGCTATGGCTACACCTTC.

The rearrangement joins TRBV7-2 to TRBJ2-5, with D possibly TRBD2 on 6 matching bases. V was shortened by 4 bases and J by 7 bases, with 16 bases between the two germline ends. Germline V gives CDR1 SGHTA, CDR2 FQGNSA. The CDR3 runs to 14 residues. CDR3 residues: CASSSVGRAGTQYF. In nucleotides, the CDR3 is TGTGCCAGCAGCTCGGTGGGCCGAGCGGGGACCCAGTACTTC.

The gene calls are TRBV18 and TRBJ2-6; TRBD1 aligns across 8 bases. Germline CDR1 reads KGHSH; CDR2 reads LQKENI. There are 19 residues in the CDR3. J gave up 0 bases and V 6 bases, and 13 bases lay outside the gene matches. The CDR3 region is CASSSVGGTGSSGANVLTF. CDR3 DNA: TGTGCCAGCTCTTCCGTCGGCGGGACAGGTAGCTCTGGGGCCAACGTCCTGACTTTC.

The chain combines TRBV12-5 with TRBJ1-3; D possibly corresponds to TRBD1 (5 bases). Trimming removed 9 bases at V and 4 bases at J, with 13 bases between. From germline, CDR1 is LGHNT and CDR2 FRNRAP. The CDR3 has 13 residues. The CDR3 loop reads CASRPGGGNTIYF. The CDR3 DNA reads TGTGCTAGCCGGCCGGGGGGGGGAAACACCATATATTTT.

This clone was counted only a few times. This sequence joins TRBV28 and TRBJ2-2, with 7 bases matching TRBD2. The CDR3 is 14 residues long. Germline-derived CDR1 and CDR2 are MDHEN and SYDVKM. Losses at the gene ends were 5 bases for V and 6 bases for J; bases not matched to a gene: 6. CDR3 protein: CASSIREGAGELFF. The CDR3 DNA is TGTGCCAGCAGTATCAGGGAGGGCGCCGGGGAGCTGTTTTTT.

This chain connects TRBV29-1 to TRBJ2-1; 7 bases agree with TRBD1. The CDR3 has 12 residues. The V gene's germline CDR1 is SQVTM and CDR2 ANQGSEA. V was pared by 3 bases and J by 4 bases, with 0 bases of the junction left unmatched. The CDR3 protein is CSVEGQYNEQFF. CDR3 coding DNA: TGCAGCGTTGAGGGACAGTACAATGAGCAGTTCTTC.

This chain links TRBV7-9 with TRBJ1-4, with D tentatively TRBD1 (6 bases). V lost 5 bases, J lost 8 bases, and 18 bases lay in between. The CDR3 has 15 amino acids. Germline-derived CDR1 and CDR2 are SEHNR and FQNEAQ (reference sequence). The chain's CDR3 is CASSQPTGQGEKLFF. The CDR3 coding sequence is TGTGCCAGCAGCCAACCGACAGGTCAGGGGGAAAAACTGTTTTTT.

The chain has TRBV18 and TRBJ1-5; D is ambiguous. Trimming removed 3 bases from V and 0 bases from J, with 6 bases in between. Germline V gene data show CDR1 as KGHSH and CDR2 as LQKENI. The CDR3 runs 14 residues. The CDR3 DNA reads as TGTGCCAGCTCACCCCCGGGTAGCAATCAGCCCCAGCATTTT. Translated: CASSPPGSNQPQHF.

V gene TRBV2 combines with J gene TRBJ1-2; no clear D gene. V shed 10 bases and J shed 7 bases, with 13 bases lying between them. Germline loops: CDR1 SNHLY, CDR2 FYNNEI. This CDR3 has 11 residues. CDR3: CATTGGLGYTF. The CDR3, as DNA: TGTGCCACCACCGGTGGGCTTGGCTACACCTTC. Together with reference TRBV2 and TRBJ1-2, the CDR3 gives the full variable domain: EPEVTQTPSHQVTQMGQEVILRCVPISNHLYFYWYRQILGQKVEFLVSFYNNEISEKSEIFDDQFSVERPDGSNFTLKIRSTKLEDSAMYFCATTGGLGYTFGSGTRLTVV.

This clone was found a few times. The gene calls are TRBV7-2 and TRBJ2-7; 13 bases map to TRBD2. V was clipped by 1 base and J by 6 bases; unmatched bases: 12. The CDR3 is made up of 18 amino acids. CDR1 and CDR2 from the germline V gene are SGHTA and FQGNSA. CDR3 loop: CASSLVPTSGRASSEQYF. DNA for the CDR3: TGTGCCAGCAGCTTAGTCCCCACTAGCGGGAGGGCCTCATCCGAGCAGTACTTC.

The chain carries TRBV29-1 and TRBJ2-3; D is perhaps TRBD1 (5 bases). There are 14 residues in the CDR3. V lost 5 bases and J 4 bases, leaving 16 bases between the germline ends. The germline gives CDR1 SQVTM, CDR2 ANQGSEA. The DNA of the CDR3 is TGCAGCGTTCGGCAGCCTCAGGGTGCAGATACGCAGTATTTT. It encodes CSVRQPQGADTQYF.

This rearrangement joins TRBV5-1 to TRBJ2-2, with D possibly TRBD2 on 6 matching bases. From germline, CDR1 is SGHRS and CDR2 YFSETQ. This CDR3 region has 15 residues. V shed 2 bases and J shed 3 bases, with 11 bases lying between them. The CDR3 spells CASSFSGVDTGELFF. The CDR3 DNA sequence: TGCGCCAGCAGCTTTTCGGGGGTCGACACCGGGGAGCTGTTTTTT.

CDR3 DNA: TGTGCCAGCAGTGAAGACAGGGGGCCCTCAGATACGCAGTATTTT. Encoded protein: CASSEDRGPSDTQYF. The V call is TRBV6-4, the J call TRBJ2-3; 10 bases align to TRBD1. Germline lookup yields CDR1 MRHNA and CDR2 SNTAGT. V trimming: 3 bases; J trimming: 4 bases; junction bases outside the gene matches: 4. This CDR3 is 15 amino acids long.

V usage is TRBV7-2 and J usage is TRBJ2-1; 9 nucleotides align to TRBD2. The CDR3 sequence is 15 residues long. Trimming removed 1 base from V and 8 bases from J; junction bases left unmatched: 6. CDR1 SGHTA and CDR2 FQGNSA come from the germline V gene. The DNA for the CDR3 is TGTGCCAGCAGCTTAGGAGGGCGGGGGGGATATGAGCAGTTCTTC. This gives the protein CASSLGGRGGYEQFF.

The gene calls are TRBV18 and TRBJ1-2; no clear D gene. The germline V gene encodes CDR1 KGHSH and CDR2 LQKENI. This CDR3 contains 16 residues. Trimming stripped 0 bases from V and 5 bases from J, with 16 bases between. The CDR3 nucleotides are TGTGCCAGCTCACCACCAAGCGGGTTAGGAGGGTATGGCTACACCTTC. Translated, it gives CASSPPSGLGGYGYTF.

This chain joins TRBV19 and TRBJ2-2; unclear D gene. The V gene lost 6 bases and the J gene lost 3 bases, with 11 bases spanning the gap. Germline V lookup: CDR1 LNHDA, CDR2 SQIVND (reference sequence). The CDR3 spans 14 residues. Here the CDR3 DNA reads TGTGCCAGTAGATCCTCGACTTACACCGGGGAGCTGTTTTTT. Its translation is CASRSSTYTGELFF.

This clone ranks as medium-sized (0.01 to 0.1%). This chain uses TRBV5-1 with TRBJ2-7; tentatively, D is TRBD1 (6 bases). The CDR3 is made up of 13 amino acids. The V end lost 3 bases, the J end lost 6 bases, and 13 bases lay between the germline ends. Germline CDR1 SGHRS, CDR2 YFSETQ. This CDR3 reads CASSYRDNPEQYF. The DNA of the CDR3 is TGCGCCAGCAGCTACCGGGACAACCCCGAGCAGTACTTC. Complete variable domain (other parts from reference TRBV5-1 and TRBJ2-7): KAGVTQTPRYLIKTRGQQVTLSCSPISGHRSVSWYQQTPGQGLQFLFEYFSETQRNKGNFPGRFSGRQFSNSRSEMNVSTLELGDSALYLCASSYRDNPEQYFGPGTRLTVT.

This rearrangement joins TRBV5-1 to TRBJ2-3; the D gene is possibly TRBD2 (5 bases). The germline V and J ends were trimmed by 2 bases and 5 bases, with 12 bases remaining between them. Germline V lookup: CDR1 SGHRS, CDR2 YFSETQ. This CDR3 is 14 amino acids long. CDR3 bases: TGCGCCAGCAGCTTCGGACTCCCCGGAGATACGCAGTATTTT. Protein sequence: CASSFGLPGDTQYF. The variable domain in full, with the rest retrieved from reference TRBV5-1 and TRBJ2-3, is KAGVTQTPRYLIKTRGQQVTLSCSPISGHRSVSWYQQTPGQGLQFLFEYFSETQRNKGNFPGRFSGRQFSNSRSEMNVSTLELGDSALYLCASSFGLPGDTQYFGPGTRLTVL.

The chain recombines TRBV6-6 with TRBJ2-3; D is unclear. The germline V gene has CDR1 MNHNY and CDR2 SVGAGI (reference sequence). The CDR3 has 14 residues. Trimming took 2 bases from V and 0 from J, leaving 6 bases between them. The CDR3 here is CASSYQSSTDTQYF. DNA for the CDR3: TGTGCCAGCAGTTACCAGTCTAGCACAGATACGCAGTATTTT.

J is TRBJ2-7 and V is TRBV28; perhaps TRBD1 as D (6 bases). Germline assignment: CDR1 MDHEN and CDR2 SYDVKM. The CDR3 is 12 residues long. V was shortened by 8 bases and J by 0 bases, with 8 bases between the two germline ends. CDR3 in DNA: TGTGCCAGCGGGGGCGACTCCTACGAGCAGTACTTC. It codes for CASGGDSYEQYF.

The gene calls are TRBV7-9 and TRBJ1-4, with TRBD1 matching 10 bases. The CDR3 covers 15 residues. Losses at the gene ends were 5 bases for V and 7 bases for J; bases not matched to a gene: 7. The germline CDR1 and CDR2 sequences are SEHNR and FQNEAQ (reference sequence). In DNA, the CDR3 is TGTGCCAGCAGCCCCGGACAGGGGGGTTTTGAAAAACTGTTTTTT. It yields the protein CASSPGQGGFEKLFF.

The gene calls are TRBV9 and TRBJ1-4; D possibly corresponds to TRBD1 (6 bases). Trimming took 5 bases from V and 10 from J, leaving 12 bases between them. The CDR3 length is 12 residues. The germline CDR1 and CDR2 sequences are SGDLS and YYNGEE. CDR3 region: CASSPEGVKLFF. CDR3 bases: TGTGCCAGCAGTCCTGAGGGGGTAAAACTGTTTTTT.

The count of this clone is one. This chain links TRBV19 with TRBJ1-5; maybe TRBD1 (5 bases). Germline CDR1 is LNHDA and CDR2 is SQIVND (reference sequence). With 6 bases removed from V and 2 bases from J, the gap between germline ends came to 14 bases. The CDR3 is 15 amino acids. CDR3 nucleotides: TGTGCCAGTAGGGATCAGGGTTTTGGCAATCAGCCCCAGCATTTT. The encoded protein is CASRDQGFGNQPQHF.

This chain uses TRBV5-6 with TRBJ1-2; D might be TRBD1 (5 bases). The V end was cut by 2 bases, the J end by 2 bases, with 13 bases between. This CDR3 is built from 15 residues. Germline-derived CDR1 and CDR2 are SGHDT and YYEEEE. The CDR3 nucleotides read TGTGCCAGCAGCTTTTGGCAGGGTGAAAACTATGGCTACACCTTC. It encodes CASSFWQGENYGYTF.

The genes are TRBV30 and TRBJ2-1, with 9 bases matching TRBD2. The CDR3 has 19 residues. The germline V gene encodes CDR1 GTSNPN and CDR2 SVGIG (reference sequence). Trimming at V came to 2 bases and at J to 2 bases, leaving 16 bases not matched to a gene. CDR3 sequence reads: CAWSTSPFGVAGAYNEQFF. CDR3 bases: TGTGCCTGGAGTACAAGCCCCTTTGGGGTAGCGGGAGCCTACAATGAGCAGTTCTTC.

The chain employs TRBV10-3 and TRBJ2-2; D is possibly TRBD1 (7 bases). The CDR3 runs to 18 residues. Per germline, CDR1 ENHRY and CDR2 SYGVKD. The ends were cut back, 2 bases at V and 4 bases at J, with 20 bases in the middle. The CDR3 loop is CAISELAGGQGGTGELFF. CDR3 nucleotides: TGTGCCATCAGTGAGCTGGCGGGCGGCCAGGGGGGCACCGGGGAGCTGTTTTTT.

The chain couples TRBV5-1 to TRBJ2-5; a possible D gene is TRBD2 (6 bases). The CDR3 has 16 amino acids. Germline V gene lookup returns CDR1 SGHRS and CDR2 YFSETQ. V gave up 0 bases and J gave up 2 bases, with 14 bases separating them. The CDR3 protein is CASSLEVGGVQETQYF. The CDR3 DNA is TGCGCCAGCAGCTTGGAGGTAGGAGGGGTTCAAGAGACCCAGTACTTC.

The chain has TRBV30 and TRBJ2-1, with D possibly being TRBD2 (5 bases). Looked up from germline, CDR1 is GTSNPN and CDR2 is SVGIG (reference sequence). CDR3 length: 12 residues. CDR3 nucleotides: TGTGCGGGGAGAACCCCACACAATGAGCAGTTCTTC. It is translated as CAGRTPHNEQFF.

The V gene is TRBV7-2, the J gene TRBJ1-4; D unresolved. Germline values: CDR1 SGHTA, CDR2 FQGNSA. V gave up 1 base and J gave up 8 bases, with 14 bases separating them. The CDR3 contains 15 residues. The CDR3, as DNA: TGTGCCAGCAGCTTAGGCCGGGGAGTAGGCGAAAAACTGTTTTTT. Translating gives CASSLGRGVGEKLFF.